Below are 27 T cell receptor beta chains sequenced from a single sample in a study of blood T cell repertoires in COVID-19. The table came from immunoSEQ multiplex PCR; TCRdb's copy has only in-frame clones and leaves some out. The table lists more than 6,500 clones, over 70% of them singletons. Specimen: peripheral blood. These receptors all come from a human donor in a cohort sampled during active COVID-19.

The J gene is TRBJ2-2, the V gene TRBV3-1 (or the pseudogene TRBV3-2); TRBD1 aligns across 9 bases. CDR1 and CDR2 from the germline V gene are LGHDT and YNNKEL (reference sequence). This CDR3 is built from 15 residues. V was pared by 4 bases and J by 5 bases, with 5 bases of the junction left unmatched. The CDR3 DNA sequence: TGTGCCAGCAGCCCTGGGACAGGGAAGACCGGGGAGCTGTTTTTT. This codes for CASSPGTGKTGELFF.

V usage is TRBV27 and J usage is TRBJ1-6, with D unclear. V gave up 3 bases and J gave up 3 bases, with 12 bases separating them. The CDR3 totals 16 residues. CDR1 is MNHEY, CDR2 SMNVEV, per germline (reference sequence). CDR3 in DNA: TGTGCCAGCAGTTTTGAGGGCCCTAACTATAATTCACCCCTCCACTTT. This sequence encodes CASSFEGPNYNSPLHF.

The chain carries TRBV19 and TRBJ2-4; 14 nucleotides match TRBD2. Trimming cost V 6 bases and J 6 bases; bases outside gene matches: 16. Germline CDR1 reads LNHDA; CDR2 reads SQIVND (reference sequence). The CDR3 extends over 19 amino acids. The CDR3 DNA is TGTGCCAGTAGCCCACCCTCGGGACTAGCGGGAGCAGCACCAAACATTCAGTACTTC. This sequence encodes CASSPPSGLAGAAPNIQYF.

The chain links TRBV28 to TRBJ2-5; no definite D call. Germline V CDR1 and CDR2: MDHEN, SYDVKM. The CDR3 is 14 amino acids. V gave up 3 bases and J gave up 3 bases, with 11 bases separating them. This CDR3 reads CASSLRAFEETQYF. The CDR3, as DNA: TGTGCCAGCAGTTTGCGAGCCTTCGAAGAGACCCAGTACTTC.

The chain has TRBV6-5 and TRBJ2-7, with a possible D match to TRBD2 (5 bases). In germline, CDR1 is MNHEY, CDR2 SVGAGI. The CDR3 extends over 10 amino acids. The V end was cut by 10 bases, the J end by 6 bases, with 10 bases between. CDR3 DNA sequence: TGTGCCACGGGGAGTGGCGAGCAGTACTTC. It encodes CATGSGEQYF.

The chain carries TRBV30 and TRBJ1-2, with 7 bases lining up with TRBD1. This CDR3 spans 16 amino acids. Germline CDR1 and CDR2: GTSNPN and SVGIG (reference sequence). Unmatched junction bases numbered 11, after V lost 0 bases and J lost 4 bases. The CDR3 spells CAWSVGPISGGYGYTF. CDR3 DNA sequence: TGTGCCTGGAGTGTAGGGCCCATATCAGGGGGCTATGGCTACACCTTC.

This sequence joins TRBV27 and TRBJ2-7; 8 bases match TRBD2. V trimming: 6 bases; J trimming: 1 base; junction bases outside the gene matches: 2. CDR3 length: 13 amino acids. CDR1 is MNHEY, CDR2 SMNVEV, per germline (reference sequence). The CDR3 DNA is TGTGCCAGCAGGGCGGGAGGTTCCTACGAGCAGTACTTC. The encoded protein is CASRAGGSYEQYF.

The rearrangement links TRBV12-3 or TRBV12-4 to TRBJ1-2; D may be TRBD1 (5 bases). CDR3 length: 12 residues. Trimming shortened V by 2 bases and J by 7 bases, and 8 bases separated the two germline ends. CDR3 coding DNA: TGTGCCAGCAGTTTATCGGGGGGTGGCTACACCTTC. Residues: CASSLSGGGYTF.

V gene TRBV29-1 combines with J gene TRBJ2-2; no reliable D call. The CDR3 totals 11 residues. Trimming took off 7 bases at V and 6 bases at J, with 9 bases between the two ends. Looked up from germline, CDR1 is SQVTM and CDR2 is ANQGSEA. CDR3 residues: CSGIVAGELFF. CDR3 bases: TGCAGCGGCATAGTTGCCGGGGAGCTGTTTTTT.

For the CDR3, the DNA is TGTGCCAGCAGCTACCTAAACTATGGCTACACCTTC. It translates to CASSYLNYGYTF. The chain couples TRBV7-2 to TRBJ1-2; no clear D gene. Per the germline V gene, CDR1 is SGHTA and CDR2 is FQGNSA. This CDR3 has 12 residues. Trimming took off 4 bases at V and 2 bases at J, with 5 bases between the two ends.

CDR3 residues: CASRSGGPHGYTF. The CDR3 DNA sequence: TGTGCCAGCAGATCGGGGGGACCTCATGGCTACACCTTC. The genes are TRBV12-3 or TRBV12-4 and TRBJ1-2; tentative D call: TRBD1 (5 bases). The CDR3 length is 13 residues. Trimming shortened V by 6 bases and J by 6 bases, and 14 bases separated the two germline ends.

J is TRBJ2-2 and V is TRBV24-1, with TRBD1 matching over 10 bases. Germline CDR1 KGHDR, CDR2 SFDVKD. CDR3 length: 15 residues. With V trimmed by 4 bases and J by 3 bases, 1 base remained unmatched. The chain's CDR3 is CATSEGTGDTGELFF. The CDR3 bases are TGTGCCACCAGTGAAGGGACAGGGGACACCGGGGAGCTGTTTTTT.

The rearrangement uses TRBV27 and TRBJ2-1; perhaps TRBD1 as D (5 bases). This CDR3 is built from 19 residues. Trimming cost V 2 bases and J 0 bases, with 20 bases left between them. CDR1 is MNHEY, CDR2 SMNVEV, per germline (reference sequence). The CDR3 coding sequence is TGTGCCAGCAGTTTACCCAGGGTCTCGTCTTGGAGCTCCTACAATGAGCAGTTCTTC. The encoded protein is CASSLPRVSSWSSYNEQFF.

The V gene is TRBV29-1, the J gene TRBJ1-1; D not certain. Germline CDR1 reads SQVTM; CDR2 reads ANQGSEA. Trimming took 6 bases from V and 0 from J, leaving 5 bases between them. This CDR3 has 11 residues. CDR3 amino acids: CSVTVNTEAFF. The CDR3 DNA is TGCAGCGTCACAGTGAACACTGAAGCTTTCTTT.

This chain joins TRBV7-9 and TRBJ2-1; TRBD1 agrees at 9 bases. Trimming removed 1 base from V and 3 bases from J; junction bases left unmatched: 7. The CDR3 spans 17 residues. Germline lookup yields CDR1 SEHNR and CDR2 FQNEAQ (reference sequence). The CDR3 DNA reads TGTGCCAGCAGCTTAGGTCCCACAGGGGGCATCTACAATGAGCAGTTCTTC. Encoded protein: CASSLGPTGGIYNEQFF.

The V and J genes are TRBV27 and TRBJ2-7, with 10 bases aligning to TRBD2. The germline V gene has CDR1 MNHEY and CDR2 SMNVEV (reference sequence). This CDR3 comprises 14 residues. Trimming took 6 bases from V and 4 from J; bases not matched to a gene: 6. The CDR3 region is CASSQTSGHYEQYF. CDR3 DNA: TGTGCCAGCAGCCAGACTAGCGGGCATTACGAGCAGTACTTC.

The rearrangement joins TRBV7-2 to TRBJ2-1; 9 nucleotides line up with TRBD2. Germline CDR1 reads SGHTA; CDR2 reads FQGNSA. The CDR3 spans 13 residues. V trimming: 4 bases; J trimming: 9 bases; junction bases outside the gene matches: 4. The CDR3 reads CASSYGLAIEQFF. The CDR3 DNA reads as TGTGCCAGCAGCTACGGACTAGCGATTGAGCAGTTCTTC.

This clone was recorded a few times. V gene TRBV6-1 combines with J gene TRBJ2-2; a weak D match, TRBD2 (5 bases). This CDR3 comprises 15 residues. Trimming left V 0 bases short and J 6 bases short, with 11 bases between. Germline CDR1 is MNHNS and CDR2 is SASEGT. The CDR3 protein is CASSEAPGSAGELFF. CDR3 coding DNA: TGTGCCAGCAGTGAAGCGCCGGGGTCCGCCGGGGAGCTGTTTTTT.

The chain links TRBV27 to TRBJ2-2; TRBD2 might be the D (6 bases). The germline gives CDR1 MNHEY, CDR2 SMNVEV (reference sequence). The CDR3 extends over 13 amino acids. Trimming stripped 0 bases from V and 7 bases from J, with 6 bases between. The CDR3 loop reads CASSLSGGGELFF. CDR3 sequence (DNA): TGTGCCAGCAGTTTATCGGGAGGCGGGGAGCTGTTTTTT.

This chain joins TRBV4-1 and TRBJ2-2, with 7 bases identical to TRBD2. J gave up 3 bases and V 4 bases, and 11 bases lay outside the gene matches. CDR3 length: 17 residues. CDR1 MGHRA and CDR2 YSYEKL come from the germline V gene. The chain's CDR3 is CASSLPRASGHTGELFF. CDR3 bases: TGCGCCAGCAGCCTCCCCCGGGCTAGCGGCCACACCGGGGAGCTGTTTTTT.

This chain uses TRBV24-1 with TRBJ1-2; 7 bases align to TRBD1. Germline lookup yields CDR1 KGHDR and CDR2 SFDVKD. V lost 5 bases, J lost 4 bases, and 3 bases stayed unmatched. This CDR3 is built from 13 residues. CDR3 protein: CATSVGTAYGYTF. The CDR3, as DNA: TGTGCCACCAGTGTCGGGACAGCCTATGGCTACACCTTC.

The chain uses TRBV15 and TRBJ2-1; 9 bases map to TRBD1. Germline loops: CDR1 LNHNV, CDR2 YYDKDF (reference sequence). The ends lost 3 bases at V and 2 bases at J; junction bases unmatched: 2. CDR3 length: 15 residues. CDR3 nucleotides: TGTGCCACCAGCAGCCGGGACAGGGCCTACAATGAGCAGTTCTTC. Translating gives CATSSRDRAYNEQFF.

This chain links TRBV10-3 with TRBJ2-7, with D maybe TRBD2 (6 bases). Germline lookup yields CDR1 ENHRY and CDR2 SYGVKD. Trimming stripped 2 bases from V and 6 bases from J, with 8 bases between. CDR3 length: 12 amino acids. The CDR3: CAISEGGFEQYF. CDR3 nucleotide sequence: TGTGCCATCAGTGAGGGAGGGTTCGAGCAGTACTTC.

The rearrangement links TRBV24-1 to TRBJ2-1, with a possible D match to TRBD2 (6 bases). Germline CDR1 and CDR2: KGHDR and SFDVKD. The CDR3 runs to 17 residues. V gave up 4 bases and J gave up 3 bases, with 18 bases separating them. This CDR3 reads CATSDRSREYNYNEQFF. CDR3 DNA: TGTGCCACCAGTGACAGATCACGGGAGTATAACTACAATGAGCAGTTCTTC.

The chain is built from TRBV2 and TRBJ1-5, with a tentative D call TRBD1 (6 bases). CDR3 length: 14 residues. V dropped 8 bases and J dropped 1 base, with 12 bases sitting between them. Per germline, CDR1 SNHLY and CDR2 FYNNEI. The CDR3 loop reads CASCGQSSNQPQHF. The CDR3 DNA follows: TGTGCCAGCTGTGGACAGTCGAGCAATCAGCCCCAGCATTTT.

This chain links TRBV4-1 with TRBJ2-7; TRBD1 matches at 8 bases. The CDR3 spans 14 residues. Germline lookup yields CDR1 MGHRA and CDR2 YSYEKL. V was pared by 6 bases and J by 0 bases, with 4 bases of the junction left unmatched. CDR3 in amino acids: CASRRQGTSYEQYF. The CDR3 DNA follows: TGCGCCAGCAGGCGACAGGGGACCTCCTACGAGCAGTACTTC.

A single count supports this clone. The chain links TRBV10-3 to TRBJ2-3, with 11 bases identical to TRBD2. The CDR3 runs 14 residues. J was trimmed by 4 bases and V by 10 bases; bases with no gene match: 7. Germline lookup yields CDR1 ENHRY and CDR2 SYGVKD. CDR3 protein: CATHTSGSSDTQYF. The CDR3 nucleotides are TGTGCCACCCATACTAGCGGGAGCTCAGATACGCAGTATTTT.